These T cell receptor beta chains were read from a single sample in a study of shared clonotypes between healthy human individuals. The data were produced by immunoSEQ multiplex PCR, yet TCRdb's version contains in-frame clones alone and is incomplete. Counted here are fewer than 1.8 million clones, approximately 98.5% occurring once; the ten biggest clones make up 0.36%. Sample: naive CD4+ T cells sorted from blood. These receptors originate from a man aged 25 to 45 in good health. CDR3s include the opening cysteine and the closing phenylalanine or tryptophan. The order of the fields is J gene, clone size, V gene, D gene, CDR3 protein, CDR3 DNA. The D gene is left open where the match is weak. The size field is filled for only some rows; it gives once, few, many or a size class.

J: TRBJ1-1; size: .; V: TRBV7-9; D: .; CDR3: CASRGIATINTEAFF; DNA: TGTGCCAGCAGAGGCATTGCAACGATAAACACTGAAGCTTTCTTT
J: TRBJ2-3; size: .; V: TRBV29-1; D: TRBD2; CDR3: CSVSGIFTDTQYF; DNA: TGCAGCGTTAGCGGGATTTTCACAGATACGCAGTATTTT
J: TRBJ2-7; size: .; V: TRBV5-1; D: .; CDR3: CASSLNHNYEQYF; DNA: TGCGCCAGCAGCTTGAATCACAACTACGAGCAGTACTTC
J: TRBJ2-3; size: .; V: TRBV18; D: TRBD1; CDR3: CASSPVGGSSTDTQYF; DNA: TGTGCCAGCTCACCAGTAGGGGGCTCTAGCACAGATACGCAGTATTTT
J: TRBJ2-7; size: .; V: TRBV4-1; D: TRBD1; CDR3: CASSQTLDRGSSYEQYF; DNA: TGCGCCAGCAGCCAAACCTTAGACAGGGGTAGCTCCTACGAGCAGTACTTC
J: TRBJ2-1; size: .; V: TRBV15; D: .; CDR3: CATSRDLGNEQFF; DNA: TGTGCCACCAGCAGAGACCTCGGCAATGAGCAGTTCTTC
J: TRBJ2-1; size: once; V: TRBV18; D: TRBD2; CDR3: CASSLIAGGNNEQFF; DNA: TGTGCCAGCTCCCTCATAGCGGGGGGTAACAATGAGCAGTTCTTC
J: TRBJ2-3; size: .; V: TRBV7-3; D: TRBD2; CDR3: CASSLPTSGSTDTQYF; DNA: TGTGCCAGCAGCTTGCCTACTAGCGGGAGCACAGATACGCAGTATTTT
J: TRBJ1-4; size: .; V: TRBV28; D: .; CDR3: CASSLAGINEKLFF; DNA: TGTGCCAGCAGTTTAGCGGGGATCAATGAAAAACTGTTTTTT
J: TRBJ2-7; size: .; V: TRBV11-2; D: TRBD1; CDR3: CASSQDRNSYEQYF; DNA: TGTGCCAGCAGCCAGGACAGGAACTCCTACGAGCAGTACTTC
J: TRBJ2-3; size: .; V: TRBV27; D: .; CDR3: CASSFLRQPDTQYF; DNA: TGTGCCAGCAGTTTCCTTAGACAGCCAGATACGCAGTATTTT
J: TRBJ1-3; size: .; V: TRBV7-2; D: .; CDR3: CASSLVAGSGNTIYF; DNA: TGTGCCAGCAGCTTAGTTGCGGGCTCTGGAAACACCATATATTTT
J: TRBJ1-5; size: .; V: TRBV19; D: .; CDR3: CASSIGRNSNQPQHF; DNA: TGTGCCAGTAGTATAGGTCGAAATAGCAATCAGCCCCAGCATTTT
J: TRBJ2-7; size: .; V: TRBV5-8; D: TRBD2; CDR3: CASSLSRLAGGLDEQYF; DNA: TGTGCCAGCAGCTTGTCTCGCCTAGCGGGAGGTTTAGACGAGCAGTACTTC
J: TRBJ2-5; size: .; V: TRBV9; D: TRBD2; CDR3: CASSVGGLAGVETQYF; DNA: TGTGCCAGCAGCGTAGGGGGACTAGCGGGAGTGGAGACCCAGTACTTC
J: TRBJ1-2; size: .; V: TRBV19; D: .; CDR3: CASSISGGYTF; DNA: TGTGCCAGTAGTATTTCCGGAGGCTACACCTTC
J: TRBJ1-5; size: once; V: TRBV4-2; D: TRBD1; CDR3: CASSQDLVTGQGSNQPQHF; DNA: TGTGCCAGCAGCCAAGATTTAGTCACTGGACAGGGTAGCAATCAGCCCCAGCATTTT
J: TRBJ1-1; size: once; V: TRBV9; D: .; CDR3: CASSQSSSLNTEAFF; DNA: TGTGCCAGCAGCCAATCCAGCAGCTTGAACACTGAAGCTTTCTTT
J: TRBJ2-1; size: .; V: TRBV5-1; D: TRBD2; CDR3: CASSLNPGLGVFF; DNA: TGCGCCAGCAGCTTAAATCCGGGACTAGGAGTATTCTTC
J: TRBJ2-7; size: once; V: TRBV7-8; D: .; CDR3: CASSLASSYEQYF; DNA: TGTGCCAGCAGCTTAGCGAGCTCCTACGAGCAGTACTTC
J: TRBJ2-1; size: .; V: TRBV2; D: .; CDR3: CASSGRRVINNEQFF; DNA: TGTGCCAGCAGTGGTCGCAGGGTAATTAACAATGAGCAGTTCTTC
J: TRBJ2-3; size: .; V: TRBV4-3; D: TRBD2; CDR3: CASSQEGSGVTDTQYF; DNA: TGCGCCAGCAGCCAAGAAGGTAGCGGGGTCACAGATACGCAGTATTTT
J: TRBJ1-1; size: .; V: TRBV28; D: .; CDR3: CASSLDGGTEAFF; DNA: TGTGCCAGCAGTTTAGATGGGGGCACTGAAGCTTTCTTT
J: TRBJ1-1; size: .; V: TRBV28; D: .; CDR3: CASGVEGLNTEAFF; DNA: TGTGCCAGCGGGGTAGAAGGTTTGAACACTGAAGCTTTCTTT
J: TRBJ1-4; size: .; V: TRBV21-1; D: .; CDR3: CASSKVKLATNEKLFF; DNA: TGTGCCAGCAGCAAAGTAAAGCTTGCAACTAATGAAAAACTGTTTTTT
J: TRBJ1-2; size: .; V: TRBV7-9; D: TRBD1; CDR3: CASSPQGNPGLGYTF; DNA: TGTGCCAGCAGCCCACAGGGGAACCCCGGTCTTGGCTACACCTTC
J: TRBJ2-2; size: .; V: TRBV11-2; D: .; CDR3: CASSSGKTAFTGELFF; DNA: TGTGCCAGCAGCTCCGGGAAGACGGCTTTCACCGGGGAGCTGTTTTTT
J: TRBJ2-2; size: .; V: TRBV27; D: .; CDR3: CASSLSLGNTGELFF; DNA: TGTGCCAGCAGTTTATCGCTTGGAAACACCGGGGAGCTGTTTTTT
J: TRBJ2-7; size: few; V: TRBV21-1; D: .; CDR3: CASSKASGSYEQYF; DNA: TGTGCCAGCAGCAAAGCTAGCGGGAGCTACGAGCAGTACTTC
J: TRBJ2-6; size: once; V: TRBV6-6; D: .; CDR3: CASRGSGANVLTF; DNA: TGTGCCAGCAGGGGGTCCGGGGCCAACGTCCTGACTTTC
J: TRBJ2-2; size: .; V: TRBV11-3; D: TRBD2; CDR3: CASSRFPHSGRAVGTGELFF; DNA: TGTGCCAGCAGCAGATTCCCCCATAGCGGGAGGGCCGTGGGCACCGGGGAGCTGTTTTTT
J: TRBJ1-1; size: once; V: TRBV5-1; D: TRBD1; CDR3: CASSWGQGEAFF; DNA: TGCGCCAGCAGCTGGGGACAGGGCGAAGCTTTCTTT
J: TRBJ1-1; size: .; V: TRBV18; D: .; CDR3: CASSPLSGEAFF; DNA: TGTGCCAGCTCACCATTGAGCGGTGAAGCTTTCTTT
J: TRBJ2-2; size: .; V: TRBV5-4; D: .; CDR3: CASKTFEGTGELFF; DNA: TGTGCCAGCAAAACCTTCGAGGGAACCGGGGAGCTGTTTTTT
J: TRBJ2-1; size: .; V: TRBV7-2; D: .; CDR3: CASSSGTSTLNEQFF; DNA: TGTGCCAGCAGCTCCGGGACTTCTACTCTCAATGAGCAGTTCTTC
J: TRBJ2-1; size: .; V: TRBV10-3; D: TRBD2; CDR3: CAISERAGGSYNEQFF; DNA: TGTGCCATCAGTGAGCGAGCGGGAGGGTCCTACAATGAGCAGTTCTTC
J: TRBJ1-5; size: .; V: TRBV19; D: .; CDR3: CASSIPPSNQPQHF; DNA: TGTGCCAGTAGTATTCCTCCGAGCAATCAGCCCCAGCATTTT
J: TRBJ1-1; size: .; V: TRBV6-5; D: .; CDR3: CASSHRLNTEAFF; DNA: TGTGCCAGCAGTCACAGGTTGAACACTGAAGCTTTCTTT
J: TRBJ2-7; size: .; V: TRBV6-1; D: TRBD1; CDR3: CASSEADRDYEQYF; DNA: TGTGCCAGCAGTGAAGCGGACAGGGATTACGAGCAGTACTTC
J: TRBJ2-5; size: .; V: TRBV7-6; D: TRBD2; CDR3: CASSIPGTKQETQYF; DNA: TGTGCCAGCAGCATACCAGGGACTAAACAAGAGACCCAGTACTTC
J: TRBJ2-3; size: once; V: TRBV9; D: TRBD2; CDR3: CASSIGLAGTDTQYF; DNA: TGTGCCAGCAGCATAGGACTAGCGGGCACAGATACGCAGTATTTT
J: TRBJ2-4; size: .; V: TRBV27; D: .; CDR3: CASRDSPKNIQYF; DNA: TGTGCCAGCAGGGACAGCCCCAAAAACATTCAGTACTTC
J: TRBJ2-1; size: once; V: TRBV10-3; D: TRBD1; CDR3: CAISYPPTGRSRNEQFF; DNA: TGTGCCATCAGTTACCCACCGACAGGGCGGTCGAGGAATGAGCAGTTCTTC
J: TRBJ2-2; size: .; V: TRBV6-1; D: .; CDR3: CASPRDRNTGELFF; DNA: TGTGCCAGCCCCCGGGACCGGAACACCGGGGAGCTGTTTTTT
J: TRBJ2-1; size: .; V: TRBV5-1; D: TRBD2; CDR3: CASSLAGSEQFF; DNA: TGCGCCAGCAGCTTAGCGGGAAGTGAGCAGTTCTTC
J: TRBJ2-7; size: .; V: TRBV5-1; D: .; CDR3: CASVSGNEQYF; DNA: TGCGCCAGCGTGAGCGGTAACGAGCAGTACTTC
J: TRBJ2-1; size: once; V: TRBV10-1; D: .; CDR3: CASNRGVGNEQFF; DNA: TGCGCCAGCAACCGGGGAGTCGGCAATGAGCAGTTCTTC
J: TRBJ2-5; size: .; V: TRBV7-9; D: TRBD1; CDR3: CASSLPSGGNPRSTQYF; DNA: TGTGCCAGCAGTCTACCCTCAGGGGGCAACCCTCGCTCGACCCAGTACTTC